Below, one T cell receptor (beta chain) is given with its context. What it binds is unknown. The data stem from a study of shared clonotypes between healthy human individuals. Profiled with immunoSEQ multiplex PCR; TCRdb holds only in-frame clones, not every one. The table has 1.5 million to 2.5 million clones, 85% to 95% seen once. Naive-designated CD8 cells lacked CD45RO, were positively enriched for CCR7, and omitted terminally differentiated effector memory CD45RA+ cells. General study findings and limits: Estimated richness values were generally larger in naive subsets than in memory subsets.

The source material was naive CD8+ T cells sorted from blood. The receptor comes from a man aged 18 to 29 in good health.

CDR3 coding DNA: TGTGCCAGCAGTTCCCGTCCCTCGTGGGGGACGCGCAATCAGCCCCAGCATTTT. This codes for CASSSRPSWGTRNQPQHF. The chain carries TRBV28 and TRBJ1-5, with a weak D call TRBD1 (5 bases). Germline assignment: CDR1 MDHEN and CDR2 SYDVKM. Between the trimmed V and J ends, which lost 4 bases and 2 bases, there was a span of 21 bases. The CDR3 spans 18 residues.